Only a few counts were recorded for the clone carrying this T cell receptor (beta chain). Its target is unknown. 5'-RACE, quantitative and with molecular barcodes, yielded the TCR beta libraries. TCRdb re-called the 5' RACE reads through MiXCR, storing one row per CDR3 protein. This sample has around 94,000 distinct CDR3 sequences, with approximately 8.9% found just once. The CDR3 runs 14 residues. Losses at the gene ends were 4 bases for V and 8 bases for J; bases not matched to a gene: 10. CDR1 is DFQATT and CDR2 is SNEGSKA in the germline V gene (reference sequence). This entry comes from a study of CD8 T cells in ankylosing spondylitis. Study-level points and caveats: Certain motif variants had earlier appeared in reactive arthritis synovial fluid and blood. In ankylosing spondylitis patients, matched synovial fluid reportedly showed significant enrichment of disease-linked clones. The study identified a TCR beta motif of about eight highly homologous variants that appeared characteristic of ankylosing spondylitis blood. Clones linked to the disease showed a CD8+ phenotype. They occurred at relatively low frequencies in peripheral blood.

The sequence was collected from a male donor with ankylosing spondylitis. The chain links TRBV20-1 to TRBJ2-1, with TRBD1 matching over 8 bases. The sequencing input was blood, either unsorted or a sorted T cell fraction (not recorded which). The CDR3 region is CSATPKDREYEQFF. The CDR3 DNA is TGCAGTGCTACGCCGAAGGACAGGGAATATGAGCAGTTCTTC.